This entry describes one TCR beta chain. The CDR3 contains 12 residues. Deletions cut 3 bases from V and 6 bases from J, with 8 bases between. The germline V gene encodes CDR1 MNHEY and CDR2 SMNVEV (reference sequence). The data were obtained in a study of graft-versus-host responses after intestinal transplantation. Sequenced by immunoSEQ multiplex PCR; TCRdb stores in-frame clones only, minus some. The sample yields approximately 9,600 clones, roughly 90% seen once. Tissue processing of the graft released intraepithelial and lamina propria lymphocytes from it. The sequenced sample was ileum tissue, obtained roughly 110 weeks after intestinal transplantation. This sequence originates from a human patient who received an intestinal transplant, so some T cells may come from the graft donor. J is TRBJ1-1 and V is TRBV27; no reliable D call. CDR3 in amino acids: CASSFSGAEAFF. CDR3 nucleotides: TGTGCCAGCAGTTTTTCAGGCGCTGAAGCTTTCTTT.